The 2 T cell receptor beta chains below were found in one sample sequenced in a study of shared clonotypes between healthy human individuals. TCRdb's table, derived via immunoSEQ multiplex PCR, lists solely in-frame clones and lacks some. The data show around 99,000 clones, 68% seen once. Input material: memory CD8+ T cells sorted from blood. Subset indicated: CD45RO+ cells pooled with CCR7-negative TemRA cells. These TCRs come from a man younger than 45 in good health.

J is TRBJ2-7 and V is TRBV29-1; D possibly corresponds to TRBD2 (6 bases). Germline CDR1 reads SQVTM; CDR2 reads ANQGSEA. The CDR3 length is 10 residues. Trimming removed 4 bases at V and 6 bases at J, with 7 bases between. The DNA of the CDR3 is TGCAGCGTTGGACTAGGCGAGCAGTACTTC. It is translated as CSVGLGEQYF.

This rearrangement joins TRBV25-1 to TRBJ2-7, with 8 bases lining up with TRBD2. V lost 7 bases to trimming and J lost 4 bases; unmatched junction nucleotides: 15. The CDR3 totals 16 residues. Germline assignment: CDR1 MGHDK and CDR2 SYGVNS. Here the CDR3 DNA reads TGTGCCAGCACCCCTACCCGGCTAGCGGGTGGTTACGAGCAGTACTTC. Translation gives CASTPTRLAGGYEQYF.